This TCR beta chain stems from a study of radiotherapy plus CTLA-4 blockade in lung cancer. The overall study: Objective response was observed in approximately 18% of patients, and disease control in roughly 33%.

Sequencing used immunoSEQ multiplex PCR; TCRdb keeps in-frame clones, though not all of them. The profile covers 45,000 to 55,000 clones, with roughly 80% appearing a single time and about 3.3% taken by the ten largest. About this clone itself: Its target is unknown.

In germline, CDR1 is MNHEY, CDR2 SVGAGI. The length of the CDR3 is 14 residues. V lost 2 bases and J lost 0, with 8 bases in between. Receiving focal radiation plus CTLA-4 blockade with ipilimumab were patients who had chemo-refractory metastatic non-small-cell lung cancer. Points from the study as a whole: In blood, after radiotherapy plus ipilimumab, tumor-derived TCR clones expanded. Reports identified early blood T cell clone dynamics, with interferon-beta, as the best response predictor.

The chain recombines TRBV6-5 with TRBJ2-7; D not certain. This TCR was sampled from a human donor with non-small cell lung cancer who had stable disease on radiotherapy plus ipilimumab. The specimen comprised peripheral blood, sampled from a patient treated with radiotherapy plus ipilimumab. CDR3 sequence (DNA): TGTGCCAGCAGTTACGATACTTCCTCCTACGAGCAGTACTTC. Translating it yields CASSYDTSSYEQYF.